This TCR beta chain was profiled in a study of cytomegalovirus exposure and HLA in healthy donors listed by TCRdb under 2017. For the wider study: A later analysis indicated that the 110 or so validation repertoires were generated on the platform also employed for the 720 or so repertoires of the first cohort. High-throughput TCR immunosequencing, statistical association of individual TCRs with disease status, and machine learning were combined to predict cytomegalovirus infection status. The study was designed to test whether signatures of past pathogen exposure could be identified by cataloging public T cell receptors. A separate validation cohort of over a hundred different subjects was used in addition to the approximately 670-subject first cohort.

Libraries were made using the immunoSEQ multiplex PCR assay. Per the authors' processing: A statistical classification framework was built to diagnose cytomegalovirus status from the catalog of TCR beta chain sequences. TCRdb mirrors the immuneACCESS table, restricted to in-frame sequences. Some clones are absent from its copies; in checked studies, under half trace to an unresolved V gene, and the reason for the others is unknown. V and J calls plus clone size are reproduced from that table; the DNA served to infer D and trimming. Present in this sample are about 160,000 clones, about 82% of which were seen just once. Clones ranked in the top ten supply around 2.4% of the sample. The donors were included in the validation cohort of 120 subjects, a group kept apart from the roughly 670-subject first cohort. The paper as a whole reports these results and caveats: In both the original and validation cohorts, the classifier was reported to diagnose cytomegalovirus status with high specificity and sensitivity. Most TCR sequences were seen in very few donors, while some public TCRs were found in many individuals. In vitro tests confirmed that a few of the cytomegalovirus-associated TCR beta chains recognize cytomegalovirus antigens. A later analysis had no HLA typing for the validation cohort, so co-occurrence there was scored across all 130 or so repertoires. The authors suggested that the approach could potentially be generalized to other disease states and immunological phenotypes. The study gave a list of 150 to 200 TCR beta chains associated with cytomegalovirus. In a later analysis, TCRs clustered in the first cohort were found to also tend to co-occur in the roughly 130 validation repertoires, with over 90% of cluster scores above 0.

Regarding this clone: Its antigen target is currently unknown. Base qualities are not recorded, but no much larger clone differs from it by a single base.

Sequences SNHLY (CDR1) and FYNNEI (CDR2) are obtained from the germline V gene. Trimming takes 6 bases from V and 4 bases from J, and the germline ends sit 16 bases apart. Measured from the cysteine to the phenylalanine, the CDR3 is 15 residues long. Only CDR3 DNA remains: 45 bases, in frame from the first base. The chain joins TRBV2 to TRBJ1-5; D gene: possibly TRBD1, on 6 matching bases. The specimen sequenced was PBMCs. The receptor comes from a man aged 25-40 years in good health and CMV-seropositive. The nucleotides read TGTGCCAGCAGATCCAGGGCCGGGACAAATCAGCCCCAGCATTTT. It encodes CASRSRAGTNQPQHF.